This T cell receptor (beta chain) was sequenced in a study of CD8 T cells in ankylosing spondylitis. MiXCR was run by TCRdb on the 5' RACE reads, yielding one entry per CDR3 protein. The sample holds around 130,000 distinct CDR3 sequences, roughly 9% seen once. This clonotype was found once. Its specificity is not known. Study-level results: Ankylosing spondylitis blood seemed to carry a telltale TCR beta motif made of several highly homologous variants. Enrichment of disease-linked clones was reportedly significant in matched ankylosing spondylitis synovial fluid.

The germline V gene encodes CDR1 DFQATT and CDR2 SNEGSKA (reference sequence). The CDR3 is made up of 15 amino acids. Unmatched junction bases numbered 11, after V lost 5 bases and J lost 5 bases. V and J are TRBV20-1 and TRBJ2-5; TRBD2 aligns across 10 bases. The TCR comes from a male donor with ankylosing spondylitis or in good health (not recorded which). The specimen sequenced was blood, either unsorted or a sorted T cell fraction (not recorded which). CDR3 sequence: CSARSSSGRSETQYF. The DNA of the CDR3 is TGCAGTGCTCGATCGTCTAGCGGGAGATCGGAGACCCAGTACTTC.